The clone carrying this T cell receptor (beta chain) was recorded once. Its matching antigen is unknown. Sequenced by immunoSEQ multiplex PCR; TCRdb stores in-frame clones only, minus some. The sample lists 15,000 to 20,000 clones; 80% were seen once. This specimen comes from a study of T cell clones after liver transplantation. Study results and caveats: Circulating graft-donor-reactive CD4 TCRbeta sequences fell significantly post-transplant in 5 of 8 subjects.

The CDR3 consists of 15 residues. Germline loops: CDR1 MNHEY, CDR2 SMNVEV (reference sequence). Trimming cost V 6 bases and J 4 bases, with 18 bases left between them. V gene TRBV27 combines with J gene TRBJ1-2; D is ambiguous. This clonotype was sampled from a human patient who received a liver transplant. Some of the T cells may derive from the graft donor. The sample here was CD8+ T cells from blood, taken 48 months after liver transplant. The CDR3 loop is CASRAVGGYGYGYTF. The CDR3 nucleotides are TGTGCCAGCAGGGCTGTCGGAGGGTACGGCTATGGCTACACCTTC.